This T cell receptor (beta chain) derives from a study of a mutant IDH1 vaccine in newly diagnosed glioma. Study details: Patients were started on vaccination 4-6 weeks after radiotherapy alone, or with temozolomide cycles.

This clone has only a few counts. Its specificity is not known. The table came from immunoSEQ multiplex PCR; TCRdb's copy has only in-frame clones and leaves some out. The table lists about 56,000 clones, over 80% of them singletons, with approximately 3.2% in the top ten. CDR1 and CDR2 from the germline V gene are SGHAT and FQNNGV. Trimming took 6 bases from V and 2 from J, leaving 10 bases between them. The CDR3 has 14 amino acids. Time point meaning: week 47, end of study. Each dose of the vaccine consisted of 300 ug of mutant IDH1 20-mer peptide, with topical imiquimod. The chain couples TRBV11-2 to TRBJ2-2; tentatively, D is TRBD2 (5 bases). The sample here was PBMCs, taken from a glioma patient whose treatment included an IDH1 peptide vaccine. This TCR was sampled from a woman in her 50s with glioma. The CDR3 DNA follows: TGTGCCAGCAGGGAACGGGGAAACACCGGGGAGCTGTTTTTT. Protein sequence: CASRERGNTGELFF.